This entry is about one T cell receptor beta chain. Its antigen is unknown. This specimen comes from a study of T cell responses to AZD1222 COVID-19 vaccine. Clones were sequenced by immunoSEQ multiplex PCR, and TCRdb holds only the in-frame ones, with some missing. The sample consists of around 150,000 clones, around nine tenths of them appearing once. Study-wide results and caveats: Nearly half of spike-specific TCRs reportedly target variant regions that are unmutated in the B.1.351 and B.1.1.7 variants. Clonal diversity was possibly underestimated, and the donors were mostly white British, with more females. Repertoires were obtained solely post-peak T cell response.

The length of the CDR3 is 12 residues. Trimming stripped 8 bases from V and 2 bases from J, with 9 bases between. The material sequenced was peripheral blood, taken 28 days after the second AZD1222 dose. This receptor was taken from an adult who received the AZD1222 COVID-19 vaccine. The V and J genes are TRBV12-3 or TRBV12-4 and TRBJ2-5, with D uncertain. CDR3 sequence reads: CASGMRQETQYF. CDR3 DNA: TGTGCCAGCGGGATGCGGCAAGAGACCCAGTACTTC.